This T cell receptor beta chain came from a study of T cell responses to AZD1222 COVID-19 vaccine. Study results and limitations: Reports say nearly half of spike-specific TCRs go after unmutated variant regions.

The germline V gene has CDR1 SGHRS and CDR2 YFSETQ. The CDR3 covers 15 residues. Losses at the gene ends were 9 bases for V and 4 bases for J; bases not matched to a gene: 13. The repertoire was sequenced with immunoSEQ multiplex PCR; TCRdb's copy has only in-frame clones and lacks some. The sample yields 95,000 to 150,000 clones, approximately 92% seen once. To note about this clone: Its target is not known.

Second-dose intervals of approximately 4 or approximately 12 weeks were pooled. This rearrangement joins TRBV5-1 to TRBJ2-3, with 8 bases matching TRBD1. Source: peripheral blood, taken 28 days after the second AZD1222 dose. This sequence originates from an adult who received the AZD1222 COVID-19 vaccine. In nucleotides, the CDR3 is TGCGCCACTGGACAGGGAGGAGGTGTGGCAGATACGCAGTATTTT. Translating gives CATGQGGGVADTQYF.